This T cell receptor beta chain originates from a study of T cells in Graves' hyperthyroidism and ophthalmopathy. Notes on the study in general: Blood held most thyroid clonotypes expanded above 0.001 frequency. Progression to ophthalmopathy was predicted a median of approximately 6.4 months early.

Germline CDR1 reads MDHEN; CDR2 reads SYDVKM. The V gene end was trimmed by 5 bases and the J gene end by 7 bases; junction bases not matched to a gene: 9. The length of the CDR3 is 14 residues. In this sample, this clonotype turned up many times. What it recognizes is unknown. Exclusions: uncontrolled infection, other autoimmune disease, pregnancy, lactation. Fresh peripheral blood, around 10 ml, yielded the PBMCs. RNA transcripts yielded amplified TCR beta CDR3 regions. Carried out on the TCR CDR3, a first-round RT-PCR used the HTBI primer set. TCRdb passed the multiplex PCR reads through MiXCR, listing each CDR3 protein once. The table lists roughly 290,000 distinct CDR3 sequences, roughly an eighth of them singletons.

Sample: blood. The sequence was collected from a woman aged 40 to 50 with Graves' hyperthyroidism. V and J are TRBV28 and TRBJ2-5; 8 bases line up with TRBD1. DNA of the CDR3: TGTGCCAGCAGTGGGGACAGGCCCTCCGGGACCCAGTACTTC. Encoded protein: CASSGDRPSGTQYF.